This is a list of T cell receptor beta chains from one sample in a study of Ad26.COV2.S vaccination and SARS-CoV-2 variants. Sequencing used immunoSEQ multiplex PCR; TCRdb keeps in-frame clones, though not all of them. The data contain 430,000 or so clones, about 93% of them singletons. The material was peripheral blood, obtained in a trial of Ad26.COV2.S vaccine versus placebo. The receptors derive from a person between 18 and 60 years old who received the Ad26.COV2.S COVID-19 vaccine or a placebo. The conserved cysteine and the conserved F or W are not part of the CDR3 here.

SVLRANTEAF,TRBV29-1,TRBJ1-1
ASSDAGGTETQY,TRBV19,TRBJ2-5
ASSKETGLTEAF,TRBV7-9,TRBJ1-1
ASSSVAGRYNEQF,TRBV7-3,TRBJ2-1
ASSPTGGSYNEQF,TRBV7-8,TRBJ2-1
ASSVDGYNEQF,TRBV9,TRBJ2-1
SVRRYGGNTEAF,TRBV29-1,TRBJ1-1
ASSPDVTYEQY,TRBV5-4,TRBJ2-7
ASSPPDRGQETQY,TRBV5-4,TRBJ2-5
ASSYRDREYEQY,TRBV7-8,TRBJ2-7
ASSLAGKGPQETQY,TRBV7-9,TRBJ2-5
ARETGGNQPQH,TRBV3-1/TRBV3-2,TRBJ1-5
ASSQRASRTGELF,TRBV5-4,TRBJ2-2
ASSPLIGNTEAF,TRBV7-2,TRBJ1-1
SASIAGGSEQY,TRBV29-1,TRBJ2-7
ASSYLRFGQGNGYT,TRBV6-2/TRBV6-3,TRBJ1-2
ASSLIPGDEQY,TRBV7-2,TRBJ2-7
ASSQGGPEF,TRBV7-8,TRBJ2-1
ASSLLGRTEAF,TRBV7-2,TRBJ1-1
ASSLTTTYEQY,TRBV12-3/TRBV12-4,TRBJ2-7
ATSDARGGTGGSTNEKLF,TRBV24-1,TRBJ1-4
AWSVGLRETQY,TRBV30,TRBJ2-5
SASARTETQY,TRBV20-1,TRBJ2-5
ASSPVNTGELF,TRBV27,TRBJ2-2
ASSSQGTTNEKLF,TRBV5-6,TRBJ1-4
ASSPRRGDTTYTGELF,TRBV18,TRBJ2-2
ASSVDRVDYGYT,TRBV4-3,TRBJ1-2
SARKQQNTGELF,TRBV29-1,TRBJ2-2
ASSQGTGTYEQY,TRBV4-3,TRBJ2-7
ASSLARGNTEAF,TRBV5-1,TRBJ1-1
ASSFVRDEQF,TRBV12-3/TRBV12-4,TRBJ2-1
ASSISRDTQY,TRBV19,TRBJ2-3
ALDGRYSYEQY,TRBV6-5,TRBJ2-7
PGAGVKTQY,TRBV7-4,TRBJ2-5
ASPVRGGYSNQPQH,TRBV28,TRBJ1-5
ASSYRVDNGYT,TRBV6-6,TRBJ1-2
ASSVEGQGASEQY,TRBV9,TRBJ2-7
ASSLGGVNSPLH,TRBV27,TRBJ1-6
ASSSVSVLAGSRGDGELF,TRBV6-2/TRBV6-3,TRBJ2-2
ASSYGARGLF,TRBV6-5,TRBJ1-4
ASSPWSGYNEQF,TRBV14,TRBJ2-1
ASSQDGGAGWGEQF,TRBV4-2,TRBJ2-1
ASSDSGSTDTQY,TRBV6-1,TRBJ2-3